This TCR beta chain was found in a study of blood T cell repertoires in COVID-19. Overall study context: Samples taken during acute and convalescent COVID-19 were collected in the United States, Italy and Spain. PBMCs, B-cell-depleted T cells, or T cells were the source of the cDNA or gDNA that made up the material.

Under the authors' procedure: Reference gene primers were amplified, and this amplification served to estimate nucleated cell counts. Method: immunoSEQ multiplex PCR; TCRdb's copy keeps in-frame clones and lacks some. The V and J calls and clone size come from that table; D and trimming were worked out from the DNA. This table has 95,000 to 100,000 clones, around 87% appearing once. The sample was peripheral blood. This clonotype was sampled from a woman between 25 and 40 years old with acute or convalescent COVID-19.

The CDR3 is CASSLGMNTEAFF. DNA for the CDR3: TGTGCCAGCAGCTTGGGTATGAACACTGAAGCTTTCTTT. This chain links TRBV5-8 with TRBJ1-1; D ambiguous. Germline V lookup: CDR1 SGHTS, CDR2 YDEGEE. V was cut by 0 bases and J by 0 bases, with 3 bases left in between. This CDR3 is built from 13 residues. Using reference TRBV5-8 and TRBJ1-1 for the parts outside the CDR3, the full variable domain is EAGVTQSPTHLIKTRGQQATLRCSPISGHTSVYWYQQALGLGLQFLLWYDEGEERNRGNFPPRFSGRQFPNYSSELNVNALELEDSALYLCASSLGMNTEAFFGQGTRLTVV.